The T cell receptor (beta chain) under discussion was sequenced for a study of Tregs in tolerant kidney transplant recipients. Across the whole study: Related graft donors supplied nonmyeloablative bone marrow transplants, and mixed chimerism was transient. Study results and limitations: Biological reproducibility was not directly addressed in this study. Some patients' samples used different primers over time, so nucleotide sequences weren't comparable.

Germline-derived CDR1 and CDR2 are SGDLS and YYNGEE. The germline V and J ends were trimmed by 0 bases and 3 bases, with 15 bases remaining between them. This CDR3 comprises 16 residues. Assay: immunoSEQ multiplex PCR; the TCRdb copy retains only in-frame clones and omits some. The sample carries about 72,000 clones, 92% recorded once. On this clone: Antigen specificity is unknown.

CD4+CD25+CD127- Tregs, CD4+CD25- non-Tregs, CD4 and CD8 cells were sorted. This TCR was recovered from a human donor who received a combined kidney and bone marrow transplant. The J gene is TRBJ2-5, the V gene TRBV9, with D unclear. This specimen consisted of CD8+ T cells from blood, obtained before the transplant. This CDR3 reads CASSVGSFYEKETQYF. In DNA form, the CDR3 reads TGTGCCAGCAGCGTAGGGAGTTTCTATGAGAAAGAGACCCAGTACTTC.